Shown below are 28 T cell receptor beta chains from a single sample sequenced in a study of tumor and adjacent non-tumor tissue in lung cancer. Three rounds of nested PCR, following a modified ARM-PCR protocol, produced the TCRbeta library. TCRdb passed the multiplex PCR reads through MiXCR, listing each CDR3 protein once. The profile shows more than 75,000 distinct CDR3 sequences, roughly 76% of them singletons. This sample's RNA came from whole unsorted tissue. The specimen was lung tumor tissue. Every receptor here comes from a woman aged 50 to 60 with non-small cell lung cancer.

On this clonotype: An end of the junction differs from the germline gene, which may be a read error. The chain recombines TRBV5-5 with TRBJ1-6; 7 bases agree with TRBD1. CDR1 and CDR2 from the germline V gene are SGHKS and YYEKEE (reference sequence). The CDR3 has 14 residues. In DNA form, the CDR3 reads TGTGCCAGCGGAATCGGGACAGACAATTCACTCCTCCACTTT. The encoded protein is CASGIGTDNSLLHF.

As concerns this clonotype: Because the CDR3 is missing its conserved closing phenylalanine or tryptophan, this is likely a read error. The chain carries TRBV4-3 and TRBJ2-7, with D perhaps matching TRBD1 (6 bases). The CDR3 contains 14 residues. CDR1 is LGHNA and CDR2 is YSLEER in the germline V gene. The V end lost 3 bases, the J end lost 5 bases, and 14 bases lay between the germline ends. The CDR3 bases are TGCGCCAGCAGCCACACAGGGTTTATGGACGAGCAGTACCTC. It encodes CASSHTGFMDEQYL.

This clonotype was seen more than once but under ten times. At one boundary the junction diverges from the germline segment, which might be a read error. Here the CDR3 DNA reads TGCAATGCTAGGCTCCATAATGAGCAGTTCTTC. Its translation is CNARLHNEQFF. The chain employs TRBV20-1 and TRBJ2-1; D is unclear. The CDR3 runs to 11 residues. The germline V gene has CDR1 DFQATT and CDR2 SNEGSKA (reference sequence).

About this clonotype: Because the CDR3's place on the DNA is in doubt, the DNA is left out and the CDR3 is given as listed by TCRdb. The chain combines TRBV11-2 with TRBJ2-7; the D segment call TRBD2 is taken from the table without a DNA check. The CDR3 has 15 residues if both end residues are counted. Germline V gene lookup returns CDR1 SGHAT and CDR2 FQNNGV. CDR3 in amino acids: CASSPWASGSYELYV.

A note on this clonotype: A much larger clone lies a single base off, so this may be a read error. The CDR3 end shows no conserved phenylalanine or tryptophan, and so a read error is likely. The chain links TRBV6-6 to TRBJ1-1; 7 bases agree with TRBD1. This CDR3 has 12 residues. J lost 5 bases, V lost 7 bases, and 4 bases had no gene match. The germline V gene encodes CDR1 MNHNY and CDR2 SVGAGI (reference sequence). The CDR3, as DNA: TGTGCCAGCAAGGGGGCCAATACTGAAGCTTTCTCT. Its protein product is CASKGANTEAFS.

A remark on this clonotype: The germline gene is not matched at one end of the junction; a read error may be the cause. This chain joins TRBV7-8 and TRBJ2-5; the D call may be TRBD1 or TRBD2 (5 bases each). The V gene's germline CDR1 is SGHVS and CDR2 FQNEAQ. CDR3 size: 13 residues. The CDR3 bases are TGTACCAGTAGCCGAGGGGAATCAGAGACCCAGTACTTC. It translates to CTSSRGESETQYF.

V is TRBV12-3 or TRBV12-4 and J is TRBJ2-3, with 8 bases lining up with TRBD1. After removal of 6 bases from V and 8 bases from J, the junction contained 10 bases not matched to a gene. The CDR3 has 14 residues. DNA for the CDR3: TGTGCCAGCAGCATCAGGGGGCTGTCAGCTACGCAGTATTTT. Translation: CASSIRGLSATQYF.

Note on this clonotype: Relative to the germline gene, one junction end is altered; a read error may explain this. The chain combines TRBV29-1 with TRBJ2-2; TRBD2 might be the D (5 bases). CDR3 size: 10 residues. Germline CDR1 and CDR2: SQVTM and ANQGSEA. This CDR3 is CSLLTGELLF. DNA for the CDR3: TGCAGCCTACTTACCGGGGAGCTGTTGTTT.

Regarding this clonotype: Relative to the germline gene, one junction end is altered; a read error may explain this. J is TRBJ2-1 and V is TRBV7-9; D is possibly TRBD2 (5 bases). CDR3 length: 15 amino acids. In germline, CDR1 is SEHNR, CDR2 FQNEAQ (reference sequence). The CDR3 spells CASSLAGSSCNEQFF. The CDR3 nucleotides read TGTGCCAGCAGCTTAGCTGGGAGCTCCTGCAATGAGCAGTTTTTC.

Concerning this clonotype itself: Possible read error: a much larger clone is one base away. The genes are TRBV14 and TRBJ2-5; 7 positions match TRBD2. This CDR3 has 14 amino acids. Trimming cost V 3 bases and J 3 bases; bases outside gene matches: 4. Germline CDR1 reads SGHDN; CDR2 reads FVKESK. CDR3 coding DNA: TGTGCCAGCAGCCATCTAGGACTAGAAGAGACCCAGTACTTC. It is translated as CASSHLGLEETQYF.

Comments on this clonotype: Since the CDR3 does not end with the conserved phenylalanine or tryptophan, this likely comes from a read error. The chain couples TRBV6-1 to TRBJ1-1; D is ambiguous. Germline V gene lookup returns CDR1 MNHNS and CDR2 SASEGT. The CDR3 length is 15 residues. V lost 1 base to trimming and J lost 1 base, with 10 bases between them. CDR3 nucleotides: TGTGCCAGCAGTGAAGATCCCTCCACGAACACTGAAGCTTTCCTT. Its translation: CASSEDPSTNTEAFL.

Only a few counts were recorded for this clonotype. The junction departs from the called germline gene at one end, perhaps through a read error. The CDR3 DNA is TGTGCCAGCAGCTCAGTTGCGGAGAGCACAGAAACGCAGTATTTT. Translated: CASSSVAESTETQYF. The V call is TRBV12-3 or TRBV12-4, the J call TRBJ2-3; D unresolved. This CDR3 contains 15 residues.

The chain recombines TRBV20-1 with TRBJ2-7; no definite D call. The V gene's germline CDR1 is DFQATT and CDR2 SNEGSKA (reference sequence). The length of the CDR3 is 14 residues. V was clipped by 7 bases and J by 4 bases, with 20 bases between them. CDR3 sequence (DNA): TGCAGTGACCTCCACCCGCAGTGGGCGTACGAGCAGTACTTC. Translation gives CSDLHPQWAYEQYF.

Note on this clonotype: No conserved phenylalanine or tryptophan ends this CDR3, so it is likely a read error. V and J are TRBV7-9 and TRBJ2-5; D remains unclear. There are 15 residues in the CDR3. Germline CDR1 and CDR2: SEHNR and FQNEAQ (reference sequence). Trimming stripped 1 base from V and 2 bases from J, with 11 bases between. The DNA of the CDR3 is TGTGCCAGCAGCTTAGTGTCCGCAATACAAGAGACCCAGTACTTA. Its translation is CASSLVSAIQETQYL.

On this clonotype itself: A read error may produce the germline difference seen at one junction end. The rearrangement uses TRBV24-1 and TRBJ2-1; D ambiguous. This CDR3 spans 16 amino acids. Germline CDR1 and CDR2: KGHDR and SFDVKD. The CDR3 sequence: CTTSKVRSRSYNEQFF. The CDR3 coding sequence is TGTACCACCAGTAAGGTCAGGAGCAGATCCTACAATGAGCAGTTCTTC.

This clonotype was seen only a few times. The junction and the germline gene differ at one end; a read error may be behind it. The chain links TRBV11-2 to TRBJ2-1; D assignment may be TRBD1 or TRBD2 (6 bases each). There are 12 residues in the CDR3. Germline V gives CDR1 SGHAT, CDR2 FQNNGV. This chain's CDR3 is CANSLRGDEQFF. For the CDR3, the DNA is TGTGCCAACAGCTTGAGGGGGGACGAGCAGTTCTTC.

A word on this clonotype: One junction end does not reproduce the germline sequence, and a read error may be involved. The chain links TRBV11-2 to TRBJ1-1; unclear D gene. The CDR3 is made up of 12 amino acids. The V gene's germline CDR1 is SGHAT and CDR2 FQNNGV. This CDR3 reads CAGSLQLTEAFF. Written as DNA, the CDR3 is TGTGCCGGCAGCTTACAATTGACTGAAGCTTTCTTT.

The CDR3 DNA sequence: TGCAGTGCTAGAACGTCGGGACAGCCCTACGAGCAGTTCTTC. Its protein product is CSARTSGQPYEQFF. The chain uses TRBV20-1 and TRBJ2-7; 7 bases agree with TRBD1. Near its end, the DNA agrees better with TRBJ2-1, so the J call may be wrong. This CDR3 spans 14 amino acids. Germline V gene lookup returns CDR1 DFQATT and CDR2 SNEGSKA (reference sequence).

Remarks on this clonotype: One end of the junction is discordant with germline, which a read error may explain. This chain connects TRBV5-5 to TRBJ2-7; 11 bases map to TRBD1. Germline CDR1 reads SGHKS; CDR2 reads YYEKEE (reference sequence). The CDR3 sequence is 15 residues long. The chain's CDR3 is CANSQDGQGAYEQYF. The DNA for the CDR3 is TGTGCCAACAGTCAAGACGGACAGGGGGCCTATGAGCAGTACTTC.

CDR3 DNA sequence: TGCAGTGCTAGCGGGAGGATCAAGGAGCAGTACTTC. Its translation: CSASGRIKEQYF. The rearrangement links TRBV20-1 to TRBJ2-7; TRBD2 matches at 7 bases. Germline CDR1 reads DFQATT; CDR2 reads SNEGSKA (reference sequence). The V gene end was trimmed by 3 bases and the J gene end by 7 bases; junction bases not matched to a gene: 6. There are 12 residues in the CDR3.

This clonotype appeared a single time. The CDR3 does not close with the conserved phenylalanine or tryptophan, likely indicating a read error. The rearrangement links TRBV29-1 to TRBJ2-4, with D possibly TRBD2 on 5 matching bases. Germline V CDR1 and CDR2: SQVTM, ANQGSEA. This CDR3 comprises 13 residues. The CDR3 DNA follows: TGTAGCGCGAGAGACAATGAGCAAAACATTCAGTACTTA. Its translation is CSARDNEQNIQYL.

This clonotype came up a few times. Given a much more abundant clone one base away, this may be a read error. This is likely a read error, given that the CDR3 carries no conserved phenylalanine or tryptophan at its end. The J gene is TRBJ2-7, the V gene TRBV20-1; tentatively, D is TRBD1 (5 bases). This CDR3 spans 13 amino acids. The germline V gene encodes CDR1 DFQATT and CDR2 SNEGSKA (reference sequence). Between the trimmed V and J ends, which lost 0 bases and 9 bases, there was a span of 15 bases. The CDR3: CSARDQGGGGQYL. DNA of the CDR3: TGCAGTGCTAGAGATCAGGGTGGCGGCGGGCAGTACCTC.

This clonotype was recorded only once. A read error may account for a junction end that differs from germline. The chain recombines TRBV6-6 with TRBJ2-6; TRBD2 is a possible D gene (5 bases). The germline CDR1 and CDR2 sequences are MNHNY and SVGAGI (reference sequence). This CDR3 is 17 amino acids long. As DNA, the CDR3 is TGTGCCAGCGGTTACTCAAGCGGACCCTCTGGGGCCAACGTCCTGACTTTC. Protein product: CASGYSSGPSGANVLTF.

The chain recombines TRBV20-1 with TRBJ2-7; D remains unclear. This CDR3 region has 13 residues. Trimming removed 7 bases from V and 9 bases from J, with 22 bases in between. The germline gives CDR1 DFQATT, CDR2 SNEGSKA (reference sequence). CDR3 coding DNA: TGCAGTGTTACCAGGTCTGGTCTCGGTTGGCAGTACTTC. Translating gives CSVTRSGLGWQYF.

Notes on this clonotype: This may stem from a read error, because a much larger clone lies one nucleotide away. This chain joins TRBV13 and TRBJ2-7; possible D gene TRBD1, 6 bases. The CDR3 has 14 amino acids. CDR1 is PRHDT and CDR2 is FYEKMQ in the germline V gene (reference sequence). V lost 2 bases, J lost 8 bases, and 16 bases lay in between. The CDR3 DNA reads TGTGCCAGCAGCTTACGAACAGGGAGTTACAAGCAGTACTTC. As protein: CASSLRTGSYKQYF.

Concerning this clonotype itself: The junction and the germline gene differ at one end; a read error may be behind it. The rearrangement joins TRBV20-1 to TRBJ2-1, with 7 positions matching TRBD2. This CDR3 contains 14 residues. Germline CDR1 and CDR2: DFQATT and SNEGSKA (reference sequence). CDR3 amino acids: CSARNQLGGNEQFF. The CDR3 DNA reads TGTAGTGCTAGAAATCAACTGGGGGGGAATGAGCAGTTCTTC.

The chain has TRBV4-1 and TRBJ2-7, with D possibly being TRBD2 (7 bases). Trimming left V 4 bases short and J 3 bases short, with 19 bases between. Germline-derived CDR1 and CDR2 are MGHRA and YSYEKL. There are 16 residues in the CDR3. CDR3 region: CASSPVWGGPFYEQYF. In nucleotides, the CDR3 is TGCGCCAGCAGCCCAGTATGGGGGGGGCCGTTCTACGAGCAGTACTTC.

This clonotype was counted only a few times. The V call is TRBV7-2, the J call TRBJ1-1; maybe TRBD1 (6 bases). Germline assignment: CDR1 SGHTA and CDR2 FQGNSA. The germline V and J ends were trimmed by 2 bases and 4 bases, with 11 bases remaining between them. This CDR3 spans 14 amino acids. For the CDR3, the DNA is TGTGCCAGCAGCTTAAAACAGGGTGCCACTGAAGCTTTCTTT. Translating it yields CASSLKQGATEAFF.